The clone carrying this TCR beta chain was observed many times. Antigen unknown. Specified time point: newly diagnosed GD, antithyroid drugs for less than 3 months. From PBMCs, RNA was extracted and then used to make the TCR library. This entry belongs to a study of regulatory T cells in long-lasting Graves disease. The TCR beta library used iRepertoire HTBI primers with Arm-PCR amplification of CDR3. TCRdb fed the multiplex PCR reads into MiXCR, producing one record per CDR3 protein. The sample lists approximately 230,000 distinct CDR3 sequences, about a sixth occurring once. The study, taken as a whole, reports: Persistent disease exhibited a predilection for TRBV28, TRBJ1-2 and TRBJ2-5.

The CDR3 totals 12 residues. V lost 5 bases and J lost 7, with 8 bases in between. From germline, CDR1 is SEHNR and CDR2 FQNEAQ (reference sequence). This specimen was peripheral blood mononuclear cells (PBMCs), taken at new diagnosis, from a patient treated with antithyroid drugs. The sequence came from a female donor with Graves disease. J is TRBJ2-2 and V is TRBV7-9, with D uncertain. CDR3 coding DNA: TGTGCCAGCAGCCTCCTGGGCGGGGAGCTGTTTTTT. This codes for CASSLLGGELFF.